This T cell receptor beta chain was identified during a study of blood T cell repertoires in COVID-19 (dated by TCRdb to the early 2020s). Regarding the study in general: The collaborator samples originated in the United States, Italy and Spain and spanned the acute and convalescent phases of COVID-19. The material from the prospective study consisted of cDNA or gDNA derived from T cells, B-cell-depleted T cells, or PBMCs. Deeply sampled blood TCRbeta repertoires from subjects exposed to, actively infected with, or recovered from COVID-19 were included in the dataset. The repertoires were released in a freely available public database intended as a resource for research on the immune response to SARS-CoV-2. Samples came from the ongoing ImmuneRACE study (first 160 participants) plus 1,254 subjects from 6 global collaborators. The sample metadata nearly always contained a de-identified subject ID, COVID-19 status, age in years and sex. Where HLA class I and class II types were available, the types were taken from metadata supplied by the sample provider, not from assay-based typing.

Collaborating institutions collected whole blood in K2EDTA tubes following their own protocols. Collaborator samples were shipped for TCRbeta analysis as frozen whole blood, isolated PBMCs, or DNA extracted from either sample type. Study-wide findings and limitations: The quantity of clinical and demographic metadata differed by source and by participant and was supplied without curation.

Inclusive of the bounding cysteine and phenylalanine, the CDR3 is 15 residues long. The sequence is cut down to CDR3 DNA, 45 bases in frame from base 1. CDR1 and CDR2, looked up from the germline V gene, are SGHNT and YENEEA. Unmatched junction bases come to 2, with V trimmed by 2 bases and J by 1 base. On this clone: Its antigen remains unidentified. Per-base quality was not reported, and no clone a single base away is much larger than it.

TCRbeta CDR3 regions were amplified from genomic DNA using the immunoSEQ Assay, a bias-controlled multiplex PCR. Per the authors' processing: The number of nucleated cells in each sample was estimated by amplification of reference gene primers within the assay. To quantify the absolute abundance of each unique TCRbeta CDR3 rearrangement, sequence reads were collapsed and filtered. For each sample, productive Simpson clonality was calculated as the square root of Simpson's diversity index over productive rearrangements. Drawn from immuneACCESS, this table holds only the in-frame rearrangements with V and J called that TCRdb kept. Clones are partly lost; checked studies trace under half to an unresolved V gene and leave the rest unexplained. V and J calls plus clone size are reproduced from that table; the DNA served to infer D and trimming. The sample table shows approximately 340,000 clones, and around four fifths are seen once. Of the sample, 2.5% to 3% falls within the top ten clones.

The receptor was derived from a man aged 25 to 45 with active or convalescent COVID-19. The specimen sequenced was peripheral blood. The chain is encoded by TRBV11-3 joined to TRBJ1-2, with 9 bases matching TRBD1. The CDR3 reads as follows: CASSLRTGVNYGYTF. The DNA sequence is TGTGCCAGCAGCTTAAGGACAGGGGTTAACTATGGCTACACCTTC.